This TCR beta chain was found in a study of Graves' ophthalmopathy and Graves' hyperthyroidism listed by TCRdb under 2018. Concerning the study at large: Peripheral blood was collected before any treatment was given, at the time of initial diagnosis. To tell Graves' ophthalmopathy apart from Graves' hyperthyroidism, and to predict which patients would progress to ophthalmopathy, the study relied on TCR beta repertoire signatures. In total, 135 blood samples were TCR-sequenced: around 42 ophthalmopathy, roughly 80 hyperthyroidism and approximately 17 hyperthyroidism-to-ophthalmopathy patients. To explore V-J signatures that separate ophthalmopathy from hyperthyroidism, a discovery set of approximately 100 patients was enrolled, consisting of 40 to 45 with ophthalmopathy and about 60 with stable hyperthyroidism. An independent validation cohort was composed of approximately 19 hyperthyroidism patients and 17 patients who later progressed from hyperthyroidism to ophthalmopathy. In a handful of hyperthyroidism patients, the T-cell repertoires found in thyroid tissue were compared with those found in blood. After sampling, hyperthyroidism patients received methimazole starting at 30 mg daily, and ophthalmopathy patients received high-dose intravenous methylprednisolone. Broader findings and caveats from the paper: Most expanded thyroid clonotypes with a frequency above 0.001 also appeared in blood, which suggests that blood repertoires may reflect the immune response in the thyroid. In cross-validation, the 13-signature model distinguished ophthalmopathy from stable hyperthyroidism with more than 85% sensitivity and around 81% specificity, while in the test set the corresponding values were about 80% and 75%. In validation, the model predicted ophthalmopathy progression with 55% to 71% sensitivity and about 73% specificity; 12 predicted patients were CT-confirmed with GO in a median of 6.5 months. Sample size was not predetermined statistically, and investigators were not blinded to group allocation.

Patients with ophthalmopathy had moderately to severely active disease, with a Clinical Activity Score of 3 or more, a NOSPECS grade of 4 or more, and a disease duration of less than 3 months. Patients were excluded if they had other autoimmune diseases, uncontrolled infections, pregnancy or lactation. Diagnosis relied on clinical symptoms, serum thyroxine, TRAb, thyroid ultrasound and orbital computed tomography. Ficoll-Paque density gradient centrifugation was used to isolate PBMCs from around 10 ml of fresh peripheral blood. Trizol reagent was used to extract the total RNA, and its quality was then checked on an Agilent 2100 Bioanalyzer. For repertoire sequencing, the TCR beta CDR3 regions were amplified from RNA transcripts. The first round of RT-PCR was done with HTBI primers and the Qiagen OneStep RT-PCR kit, and was followed by a second round of multiplex PCR, then size selection and purification. Sequencing of the libraries was carried out on an Illumina HiSeq2000 in paired-end mode with 100 bp reads. In the authors' own workflow: SOAPnuke was used to process the reads, removing any read that contained adapters or uncalled bases, had a mean Phred below 15, or lacked an exact match to the constant primer or identifier. High-quality paired reads were merged with COPE v1.2.5. Each unique nucleotide sequence was defined as a clonotype, and clonotypes were aligned to IMGT TRB V, D and J references with MiTCR v1.1. The analysis was limited to V-J combinations with a frequency above 0.0001, which together covered 98% to 99.2% of repertoires. For each V-J combination, a TCR clonal expansion and chaos score was defined as F50 clonal expansion divided by the chaos observed in the TCRdist matrix. Welch's t-statistics and random forest were used to reduce the features to 10 to 15 V-J combinations, which were then used as input to a naive Bayes classifier. The similarity between thyroid and blood repertoires was quantified using the Morisita-Horn index. TCRdb's own reprocessing of the public reads used fastp at Q25 and MiXCR and kept productive beta chains. Rows with one shared CDR3 protein collapse into an entry with the most common genes and DNA. These V and J calls originate from TCRdb's pipeline instead of the authors' own analysis. A total of 240,000 or so distinct CDR3 sequences appear in this sample, less than 55% of them only once. The top ten constitute roughly 50% of the sample.

Points on this clonotype: Its antigen is currently not known. Per-base quality was not reported, and no clone a single base away is much larger than it.

The CDR3 numbers 17 residues from cysteine through phenylalanine. The CDR3 DNA has 51 bases and is translated from base 1. From V the trimming removes 3 bases and from J it removes 1 base, while the gene matches leave 5 bases of the junction unaccounted for. CDR1 and CDR2 are read off the germline V gene as SGDLS and YYNGEE. This clonotype originated in an adult man with Graves' ophthalmopathy. The sample comprised peripheral blood. The receptor chain draws on TRBV9 and TRBJ2-5, with TRBD2 matching 14 junction bases. CDR3 protein: CASSGGTSGGLQETQYF. The DNA is as follows: TGTGCCAGCAGCGGGGGGACTAGCGGGGGTCTCCAAGAGACCCAGTACTTC.